This TCR beta chain was captured by sequencing in a study of OX40 agonist ivuxolimab in advanced cancers. TCRdb's table, derived via immunoSEQ multiplex PCR, lists solely in-frame clones and lacks some. The repertoire holds roughly 76,000 clones, with about 88% as singletons. Looked up from germline, CDR1 is SGHRS and CDR2 is YFSETQ. V lost 4 bases, J lost 4 bases, and 18 bases lay in between. The CDR3 contains 15 residues. The sequence derives from an adult with an advanced solid tumor such as melanoma, head and neck, liver or kidney cancer. This chain uses TRBV5-1 with TRBJ2-7; a possible D gene is TRBD2 (6 bases). The starting material was CD4+ or CD8+ T cells sorted from blood, obtained in a trial of the OX40 agonist ivuxolimab. The CDR3 bases are TGCGCCAGCAGCCCCCGCGGGGTCGGCGTTTACGAGCAGTACTTC. This sequence encodes CASSPRGVGVYEQYF.